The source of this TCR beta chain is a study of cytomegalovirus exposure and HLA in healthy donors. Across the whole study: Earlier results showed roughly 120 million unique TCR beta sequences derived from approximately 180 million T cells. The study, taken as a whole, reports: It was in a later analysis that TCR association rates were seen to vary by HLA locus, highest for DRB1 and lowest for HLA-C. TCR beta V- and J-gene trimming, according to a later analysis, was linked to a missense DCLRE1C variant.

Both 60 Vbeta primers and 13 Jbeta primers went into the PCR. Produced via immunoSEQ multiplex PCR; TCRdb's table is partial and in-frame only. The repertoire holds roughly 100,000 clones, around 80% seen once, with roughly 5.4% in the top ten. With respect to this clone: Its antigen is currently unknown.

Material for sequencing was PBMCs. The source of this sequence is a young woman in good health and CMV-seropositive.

CDR3 sequence reads: CASIHTPTNTGELFF. Here the CDR3 DNA reads TGTGCCAGTATCCATACACCGACGAACACCGGGGAGCTGTTTTTT. The V call is TRBV19, the J call TRBJ2-2; no firm D call. Per germline, CDR1 LNHDA and CDR2 SQIVND (reference sequence). This CDR3 comprises 15 residues. Trimming left V 7 bases short and J 0 bases short, with 12 bases between.